The rows below give T cell receptor beta chains drawn from one sample of a study of CD8+ T cells in alopecia areata. Only in-frame clones appear in the TCRdb table, and some are missing; sequencing was by immunoSEQ multiplex PCR. Of roughly 92,000 clones listed, about three quarters are singletons. Sequencing used CD8+ T cells sorted from blood, obtained at approximately week 42, from a patient treated with tofacitinib. The receptors were gathered from a human donor with alopecia areata. Each CDR3 is given with its conserved first and last residue. The D gene is left open where the match is weak. Clone sizes are given selectively: once, few, many, or a class where the clone is expanded.

v_gene	d_gene	abundance	j_gene	CDR3aa	CDR3nt
TRBV29-1	TRBD2	-	TRBJ2-1	CSVEDRAGGPYNEQFF	TGCAGCGTTGAAGATCGGGCGGGGGGGCCCTACAATGAGCAGTTCTTC
TRBV19	TRBD1	once	TRBJ1-6	CASSSIGQGDSPLHF	TGTGCCAGTAGCAGCATAGGACAGGGGGATTCACCCCTCCACTTT
TRBV25-1	-	-	TRBJ2-1	CASRQGYEQFF	TGTGCCAGCAGGCAGGGCTATGAGCAGTTCTTC
TRBV14	-	few	TRBJ1-3	CASSPPGYRSHSGNTIYF	TGTGCCAGCAGCCCCCCCGGCTACAGGTCTCACTCTGGAAACACCATATATTTT
TRBV29-1	TRBD1	-	TRBJ2-7	CSVEARTGVKPYEQYF	TGCAGCGTTGAAGCCAGGACAGGCGTGAAGCCCTACGAGCAGTACTTC
TRBV29-1	-	-	TRBJ2-1	CSVEDRASSPGIEQFF	TGCAGCGTTGAAGATCGTGCCTCTTCTCCGGGAATTGAGCAGTTCTTC
TRBV4-3	-	-	TRBJ2-2	CASSQDSAAKTGELFF	TGCGCCAGCAGCCAAGATTCTGCAGCGAAAACCGGGGAGCTGTTTTTT
TRBV19	-	-	TRBJ1-2	CATRANYGYTF	TGTGCGACGAGAGCTAACTATGGCTACACCTTC
TRBV4-1	-	-	TRBJ1-1	CASSHRQVSGNTEAFF	TGCGCCAGCAGCCATCGACAGGTATCGGGGAACACTGAAGCTTTCTTT
TRBV28	TRBD1	-	TRBJ2-7	CASTPGQGGDSYEQYF	TGTGCCAGCACCCCGGGACAGGGAGGAGACTCCTACGAGCAGTACTTC
TRBV6-5	-	-	TRBJ1-2	CASSYKAANYGYTF	TGTGCCAGCAGTTACAAGGCTGCTAACTATGGCTACACCTTC
TRBV7-2	-	-	TRBJ2-3	CASSFGTAQRGGEDTQYF	TGTGCCAGCAGCTTTGGGACAGCTCAGAGGGGAGGGGAAGATACGCAGTATTTT
TRBV7-9	TRBD2	few	TRBJ2-2	CATQTAGITGELFF	TGTGCCACCCAGACAGCGGGAATAACCGGGGAGCTGTTTTTT
TRBV5-1	-	once	TRBJ2-1	CASSLGYEQFF	TGCGCCAGCAGCTTGGGGTATGAGCAGTTCTTC
TRBV13	-	-	TRBJ2-7	CASSSPLTYEQYF	TGTGCCAGCAGCTCCCCCCTTACCTACGAGCAGTACTTC
TRBV5-6	-	-	TRBJ1-5	CASSFRGQNQPQHF	TGTGCCAGCAGCTTCCGGGGGCAAAATCAGCCCCAGCATTTT
TRBV29-1	TRBD1	few	TRBJ2-1	CSVETGQNYNEQFF	TGCAGCGTTGAGACGGGACAGAACTACAATGAGCAGTTCTTC
TRBV13	-	-	TRBJ1-1	CASSLVFTEAFF	TGTGCCAGCAGCTTAGTGTTCACTGAAGCTTTCTTT
TRBV4-1	TRBD2	-	TRBJ2-1	CASSQEGLAKYEQFF	TGCGCCAGCAGCCAAGAGGGACTAGCTAAATATGAGCAGTTCTTC
TRBV6-6	-	-	TRBJ1-2	CASSYDPSYVGNGYTF	TGTGCCAGCAGTTATGATCCCTCGTATGTGGGAAATGGCTACACCTTC
TRBV14	-	-	TRBJ1-1	CASSQVGGNTEAFF	TGTGCCAGCAGCCAAGTCGGTGGAAACACTGAAGCTTTCTTT
TRBV7-9	-	-	TRBJ1-5	CASSLSNQPQHF	TGTGCCAGCAGCCTATCGAATCAGCCCCAGCATTTT
TRBV13	-	-	TRBJ1-2	CASSYGDGGHGYTF	TGTGCCAGCAGCTATGGGGATGGGGGGCATGGCTACACCTTC
TRBV6-1	TRBD2	few	TRBJ2-3	CASTRAGEGDTQYF	TGTGCCAGCACGCGAGCGGGGGAGGGAGATACGCAGTATTTT
TRBV5-1	TRBD1	-	TRBJ2-2	CASSDQGADTGELFF	TGCGCCAGCAGTGACCAGGGGGCAGACACCGGGGAGCTGTTTTTT
TRBV27	-	-	TRBJ1-6	CASSLSRTYSPLHF	TGTGCCAGCAGTTTAAGTCGTACATACTCACCCCTCCACTTT
TRBV7-9	-	-	TRBJ2-7	CASSEGGYEQYF	TGTGCCAGCAGCGAGGGGGGTTACGAGCAGTACTTC
TRBV9	TRBD2	few	TRBJ2-1	CASSVDLGTRKMDEQFF	TGTGCCAGCAGCGTAGATCTCGGGACTAGAAAGATGGATGAGCAGTTCTTC
TRBV7-9	-	-	TRBJ1-5	CASSLESVNQPQHF	TGTGCCAGCAGCTTAGAATCGGTGAATCAGCCCCAGCATTTT
TRBV7-9	-	-	TRBJ1-4	CASSFRAAEKLFF	TGTGCCAGCAGCTTCAGGGCGGCCGAAAAACTGTTTTTT
TRBV6-4	-	-	TRBJ1-1	CASSDVPGRGTEAFF	TGTGCCAGCAGTGACGTTCCCGGCAGGGGCACTGAAGCTTTCTTT
TRBV14	-	few	TRBJ2-7	CASSQVGRSYEQYF	TGTGCCAGCAGCCAAGTCGGTCGCTCCTACGAGCAGTACTTC
TRBV18	TRBD1	-	TRBJ1-1	CASSPPGQSMNTEAFF	TGTGCCAGCTCACCACCGGGACAGAGCATGAACACTGAAGCTTTCTTT
TRBV5-1	-	-	TRBJ1-2	CASSSAGEDNNYGYTF	TGCGCCAGCAGCTCAGCGGGGGAGGATAATAACTATGGCTACACCTTC
TRBV6-4	TRBD2	-	TRBJ2-1	CASSDGGAYNEQFF	TGTGCCAGCAGTGACGGGGGGGCCTACAATGAGCAGTTCTTC
TRBV25-1	-	-	TRBJ2-2	CASSEARGSRELFF	TGTGCCAGCAGTGAAGCGAGGGGAAGCAGGGAGCTGTTTTTT
TRBV4-3	TRBD2	-	TRBJ2-1	CASSPLLAGEDYNEQFF	TGCGCCAGCAGCCCCCTACTAGCGGGGGAGGACTACAATGAGCAGTTCTTC
TRBV4-3	-	-	TRBJ2-5	CASSQDLSRGETQYF	TGCGCCAGCAGCCAAGACTTAAGCAGGGGAGAGACCCAGTACTTC
TRBV15	-	-	TRBJ2-1	CATSSWGAPNNEQFF	TGTGCCACCAGCAGTTGGGGGGCCCCAAACAATGAGCAGTTCTTC
TRBV29-1	-	-	TRBJ1-1	CSVGQSNTEAFF	TGCAGCGTTGGACAGTCGAACACTGAAGCTTTCTTT
TRBV7-9	-	once	TRBJ2-1	CASSLGRAEQFF	TGTGCCAGCAGCTTAGGGAGGGCAGAACAGTTCTTC
TRBV6-5	-	few	TRBJ2-7	CASSSSREQYF	TGTGCCAGCAGTTCCTCCCGGGAGCAGTACTTC
TRBV7-9	TRBD1	few	TRBJ2-6	CASSLGSGTGGLRANVLTF	TGTGCCAGCAGCTTAGGATCGGGGACAGGGGGCCTTCGGGCCAACGTCCTGACTTTC
TRBV2	-	-	TRBJ1-1	CASVSNTEAFF	TGTGCCAGCGTTTCGAACACTGAAGCTTTCTTT
TRBV4-3	TRBD1	-	TRBJ1-5	CASSQDVGRGLGQPQHF	TGCGCCAGCAGCCAAGATGTCGGCAGGGGGCTGGGTCAGCCCCAGCATTTT
TRBV27	-	-	TRBJ2-7	CASSLSASYEQYF	TGTGCCAGCAGTTTATCGGCGTCTTACGAGCAGTACTTC
TRBV7-2	TRBD2	-	TRBJ2-7	CASSLPGGAYEQYF	TGTGCCAGCAGCCTGCCGGGGGGGGCCTACGAGCAGTACTTC
TRBV27	-	few	TRBJ2-3	CASSPSVGERTDTQYF	TGTGCCAGCAGTCCCTCGGTAGGGGAAAGGACAGATACGCAGTATTTT
TRBV4-3	TRBD2	few	TRBJ2-2	CASSQDLAGRTGELFF	TGCGCCAGCAGCCAAGATCTAGCGGGGCGGACCGGGGAGCTGTTTTTT
TRBV15	TRBD2	-	TRBJ2-5	CATSPRTSGGETQYF	TGTGCCACCAGCCCCAGGACTAGCGGGGGAGAGACCCAGTACTTC
TRBV15	-	-	TRBJ2-3	CATRFENTDTQYF	TGTGCCACCCGGTTTGAGAACACAGATACGCAGTATTTT
TRBV19	-	-	TRBJ1-2	CASSMTAPYGYTF	TGTGCCAGTAGTATGACTGCGCCCTATGGCTACACCTTC